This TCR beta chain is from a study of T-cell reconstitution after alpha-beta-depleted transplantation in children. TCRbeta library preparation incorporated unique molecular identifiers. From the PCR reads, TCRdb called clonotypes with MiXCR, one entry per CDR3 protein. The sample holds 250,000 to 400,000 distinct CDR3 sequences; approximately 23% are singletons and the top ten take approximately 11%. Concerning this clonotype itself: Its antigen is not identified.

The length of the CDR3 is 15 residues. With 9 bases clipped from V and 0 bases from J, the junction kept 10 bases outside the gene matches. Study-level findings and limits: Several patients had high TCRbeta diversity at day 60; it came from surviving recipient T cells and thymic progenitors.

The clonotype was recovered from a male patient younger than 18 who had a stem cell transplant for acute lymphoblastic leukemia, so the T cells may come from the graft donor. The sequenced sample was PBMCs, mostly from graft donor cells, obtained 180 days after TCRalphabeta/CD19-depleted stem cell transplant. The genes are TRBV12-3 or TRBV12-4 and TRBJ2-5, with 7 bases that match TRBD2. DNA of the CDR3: TGTGCCAGTAACTTAGCGGGCCCGTACCAAGAGACCCAGTACTTC. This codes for CASNLAGPYQETQYF.